The 22 T cell receptor beta chains below come from one sample, sequenced in a study of blood T cell repertoires in COVID-19. TCRdb's copy holds only in-frame clones and misses some; the assay was immunoSEQ multiplex PCR. The sample lists 180,000 or so clones; more than 80% were seen once. The sample comprised PBMCs or T cells enriched from blood (not recorded which). The receptors stem from a man aged 35-49 years who had recovered from COVID-19.

The chain uses TRBV18 and TRBJ1-2; D is unclear. From germline, CDR1 is KGHSH and CDR2 LQKENI. The CDR3 spans 14 residues. V gave up 6 bases and J gave up 5 bases, with 16 bases separating them. This chain's CDR3 is CASSSAREGYGYTF. Here the CDR3 DNA reads TGTGCCAGCTCGTCGGCAAGGGAGGGATATGGCTACACCTTC.

The V gene is TRBV6-1, the J gene TRBJ1-5; TRBD1 might be the D (5 bases). CDR3 length: 15 amino acids. Trimming stripped 0 bases from V and 7 bases from J, with 13 bases between. Germline V gene sequence: CDR1 MNHNS, CDR2 SASEGT. The CDR3 DNA sequence: TGTGCCAGCAGTGAAGCATACCCAGGGAGGCAGCCCCAGCATTTT. Amino acids: CASSEAYPGRQPQHF.

The V and J genes are TRBV3-1 (or the pseudogene TRBV3-2) and TRBJ2-1; possibly TRBD2 for D (7 bases). The CDR3 extends over 13 amino acids. V lost 1 base to trimming and J lost 9 bases, with 10 bases between them. The germline V gene encodes CDR1 LGHDT and CDR2 YNNKEL (reference sequence). The CDR3 sequence: CASSQARGGEQFF. The DNA of the CDR3 is TGTGCCAGCAGCCAAGCGAGGGGGGGTGAGCAGTTCTTC.

The CDR3 DNA reads as TGTGCCATCTTTAATGGAAACACCATATATTTT. Protein product: CAIFNGNTIYF. The chain combines TRBV27 with TRBJ1-3, with D unclear. Trimming stripped 10 bases from V and 3 bases from J, with 7 bases between. Germline CDR1 reads MNHEY; CDR2 reads SMNVEV (reference sequence). The CDR3 sequence is 11 residues long.

The V gene is TRBV5-6, the J gene TRBJ2-7, with TRBD1 identical over 7 bases. The germline V gene encodes CDR1 SGHDT and CDR2 YYEEEE. Trimming took 1 base from V and 3 from J; bases not matched to a gene: 7. CDR3 size: 15 residues. The CDR3 loop reads CASSLKNRGFYEQYF. The DNA for the CDR3 is TGTGCCAGCAGCTTGAAGAACAGGGGATTCTACGAGCAGTACTTC.

This chain links TRBV5-1 with TRBJ2-6, with D possibly being TRBD2 (6 bases). The germline V and J ends were trimmed by 0 bases and 0 bases, with 10 bases remaining between them. Germline V gene lookup returns CDR1 SGHRS and CDR2 YFSETQ. The CDR3 sequence is 17 residues long. CDR3 in DNA: TGCGCCAGCAGCTTGGATGCGGGGAGCTCTGGGGCCAACGTCCTGACTTTC. This gives the protein CASSLDAGSSGANVLTF.

The V gene is TRBV7-2, the J gene TRBJ2-1; 9 nucleotides match TRBD2. Per germline, CDR1 SGHTA and CDR2 FQGNSA. V lost 0 bases and J lost 2; bases outside the gene matches: 5. CDR3 size: 17 residues. The chain's CDR3 is CASSLATAGGTYNEQFF. The CDR3 DNA is TGTGCCAGCAGCTTAGCGACAGCGGGGGGCACCTACAATGAGCAGTTCTTC. The complete variable domain, with remaining parts taken from reference TRBV7-2 and TRBJ2-1, reads GAGVSQSPSNKVTEKGKDVELRCDPISGHTALYWYRQSLGQGLEFLIYFQGNSAPDKSGLPSDRFSAERTGGSVSTLTIQRTQQEDSAVYLCASSLATAGGTYNEQFFGPGTRLTVL.

The chain joins TRBV27 to TRBJ2-5; TRBD2 agrees at 10 bases. The CDR3 loop spans 15 amino acids. The V and J ends lost 6 bases and 2 bases, in that order; junction bases with no gene match: 6. Germline assignment: CDR1 MNHEY and CDR2 SMNVEV (reference sequence). Written as DNA, the CDR3 is TGTGCCAGCAGACCCGGACTAGCGGAGCAAGAGACCCAGTACTTC. Translation gives CASRPGLAEQETQYF.

A few counts support this clone. The V gene is TRBV3-1 (or the pseudogene TRBV3-2), the J gene TRBJ1-4, with unresolved D. Germline values: CDR1 LGHDT, CDR2 YNNKEL (reference sequence). V was pared by 6 bases and J by 8 bases, with 7 bases between. This CDR3 has 11 residues. CDR3 bases: TGTGCCAGCAGACGCGCGGAAAAACTGTTTTTT. Translation: CASRRAEKLFF.

The CDR3: CASRRPRSGAKNIQYF. The CDR3 DNA sequence: TGTGCCAGCAGAAGGCCGAGGAGCGGTGCCAAAAACATTCAGTACTTC. The V call is TRBV28, the J call TRBJ2-4, with D tentatively TRBD2 (5 bases). This CDR3 is built from 16 residues. The V gene's germline CDR1 is MDHEN and CDR2 SYDVKM. V shed 6 bases and J shed 1 base, with 16 bases lying between them.

V and J are TRBV5-1 and TRBJ2-5; 11 bases match TRBD2. V shed 2 bases and J 3 bases; nucleotides not matched to a gene: 0. CDR1 is SGHRS, CDR2 YFSETQ, per germline. The CDR3 has 14 amino acids. The CDR3 sequence: CASSLLAGEETQYF. CDR3 sequence (DNA): TGCGCCAGCAGCTTACTAGCGGGGGAAGAGACCCAGTACTTC.

The chain joins TRBV5-8 to TRBJ1-2, with 7 bases fitting TRBD1. The V segment lost 4 bases and the J segment 6 bases; nucleotides outside the gene matches: 12. The CDR3 loop spans 15 amino acids. The germline V gene encodes CDR1 SGHTS and CDR2 YDEGEE. CDR3 nucleotide sequence: TGTGCCAGCAGCCCCAGTCCGGGACAGCGGGATGGCTACACCTTC. This encodes CASSPSPGQRDGYTF.

This chain joins TRBV9 and TRBJ2-3; D is unresolved. Germline CDR1 and CDR2: SGDLS and YYNGEE. The CDR3 extends over 15 amino acids. Trimming shortened V by 4 bases and J by 2 bases, and 14 bases separated the two germline ends. The CDR3 nucleotides are TGTGCCAGCAGCCCCCAGAGGAGCGACACAGATACGCAGTATTTT. Translating gives CASSPQRSDTDTQYF.

This rearrangement joins TRBV9 to TRBJ2-5, with D perhaps TRBD1 (5 bases). CDR1 SGDLS and CDR2 YYNGEE come from the germline V gene. The CDR3 is 15 residues long. V was trimmed by 4 bases and J by 4 bases, leaving 17 bases between them. The CDR3 region is CASSSAGNWGETQYF. Here the CDR3 DNA reads TGTGCCAGCAGCTCTGCAGGGAATTGGGGAGAGACCCAGTACTTC.

The chain recombines TRBV9 with TRBJ1-1, with D maybe TRBD1 (5 bases). The V end lost 1 base, the J end lost 4 bases, and 8 bases lay between the germline ends. Germline values: CDR1 SGDLS, CDR2 YYNGEE. The CDR3 contains 13 residues. The CDR3 DNA is TGTGCCAGCAGCGTAAAAGGGGCCACTGAAGCTTTCTTT. Translating gives CASSVKGATEAFF.

V gene TRBV19 combines with J gene TRBJ1-5; the match to TRBD1 covers 9 bases. The trim removed 3 bases at V and 3 bases at J, leaving 6 bases unmatched. The CDR3 is made up of 16 amino acids. Germline assignment: CDR1 LNHDA and CDR2 SQIVND (reference sequence). CDR3 nucleotides: TGTGCCAGTAGTATGGGGACAGGGTTTTCCAATCAGCCCCAGCATTTT. Its protein is CASSMGTGFSNQPQHF. The full variable domain, in which reference TRBV19 and TRBJ1-5 provide the parts outside the CDR3, is DGGITQSPKYLFRKEGQNVTLSCEQNLNHDAMYWYRQDPGQGLRLIYYSQIVNDFQKGDIAEGYSVSREKKESFPLTVTSAQKNPTAFYLCASSMGTGFSNQPQHFGDGTRLSIL.

The chain is built from TRBV19 and TRBJ1-3; TRBD1 agrees at 7 bases. Per the germline V gene, CDR1 is LNHDA and CDR2 is SQIVND (reference sequence). Unmatched junction bases numbered 7, after V lost 6 bases and J lost 2 bases. The CDR3 has 15 residues. The CDR3 here is CASRRKGAAGNTIYF. CDR3 DNA sequence: TGTGCCAGTAGGAGGAAGGGGGCGGCTGGAAACACCATATATTTT.

This chain connects TRBV12-3 or TRBV12-4 to TRBJ1-2; D remains ambiguous. Trimming shortened V by 5 bases and J by 2 bases, and 9 bases separated the two germline ends. The length of the CDR3 is 13 residues. CDR3 coding DNA: TGTGCCAGCAGTCCCGACACGAACTATGGCTACACCTTC. Translated: CASSPDTNYGYTF.

J is TRBJ2-3 and V is TRBV7-3; 8 bases agree with TRBD2. Trimming took 5 bases from V and 4 from J; bases not matched to a gene: 8. This CDR3 is built from 15 residues. Per germline, CDR1 SGHTA and CDR2 FQGTGA. For the CDR3, the DNA is TGTGCCAGCAGCCCCGGGAGGGCCCCGCCAGATACGCAGTATTTT. This translates into CASSPGRAPPDTQYF. Filled out from reference TRBV7-3 and TRBJ2-3, the complete variable domain reads GAGVSQTPSNKVTEKGKYVELRCDPISGHTALYWYRQSLGQGPEFLIYFQGTGAADDSGLPNDRFFAVRPEGSVSTLKIQRTERGDSAVYLCASSPGRAPPDTQYFGPGTRLTVL.

This chain connects TRBV4-2 to TRBJ1-3; D remains ambiguous. Trimming took 7 bases from V and 5 from J, leaving 18 bases between them. The CDR3 contains 15 residues. Germline-derived CDR1 and CDR2 are LGHNA and YNFKEQ. The CDR3 loop is CASTSETETRNTIYF. DNA of the CDR3: TGTGCCAGCACCTCAGAGACGGAGACTCGAAACACCATATATTTT.

A single count supports this clone. J is TRBJ2-5 and V is TRBV2; 12 nucleotides line up with TRBD2. From germline, CDR1 is SNHLY and CDR2 FYNNEI. The trim removed 6 bases at V and 1 base at J, leaving 6 bases unmatched. CDR3 length equals 16 residues. DNA of the CDR3: TGTGCCAGCAGATTCCCGGGACTAGCGGGCCAAGAGACCCAGTACTTC. Translated: CASRFPGLAGQETQYF. Full variable domain (remainder filled in from reference TRBV2 and TRBJ2-5): EPEVTQTPSHQVTQMGQEVILRCVPISNHLYFYWYRQILGQKVEFLVSFYNNEISEKSEIFDDQFSVERPDGSNFTLKIRSTKLEDSAMYFCASRFPGLAGQETQYFGPGTRLLVL.

V usage is TRBV9 and J usage is TRBJ2-7, with 12 positions matching TRBD2. CDR1 and CDR2 from the germline V gene are SGDLS and YYNGEE. J gave up 5 bases and V 2 bases, and 5 bases lay outside the gene matches. This CDR3 is 15 amino acids long. The chain's CDR3 is CASSVTSGSIDEQYF. The CDR3, as DNA: TGTGCCAGCAGCGTGACTAGCGGGAGTATAGACGAGCAGTACTTC. Complete variable domain (other parts from reference TRBV9 and TRBJ2-7): DSGVTQTPKHLITATGQRVTLRCSPRSGDLSVYWYQQSLDQGLQFLIQYYNGEERAKGNILERFSAQQFPDLHSELNLSSLELGDSALYFCASSVTSGSIDEQYFGPGTRLTVT.